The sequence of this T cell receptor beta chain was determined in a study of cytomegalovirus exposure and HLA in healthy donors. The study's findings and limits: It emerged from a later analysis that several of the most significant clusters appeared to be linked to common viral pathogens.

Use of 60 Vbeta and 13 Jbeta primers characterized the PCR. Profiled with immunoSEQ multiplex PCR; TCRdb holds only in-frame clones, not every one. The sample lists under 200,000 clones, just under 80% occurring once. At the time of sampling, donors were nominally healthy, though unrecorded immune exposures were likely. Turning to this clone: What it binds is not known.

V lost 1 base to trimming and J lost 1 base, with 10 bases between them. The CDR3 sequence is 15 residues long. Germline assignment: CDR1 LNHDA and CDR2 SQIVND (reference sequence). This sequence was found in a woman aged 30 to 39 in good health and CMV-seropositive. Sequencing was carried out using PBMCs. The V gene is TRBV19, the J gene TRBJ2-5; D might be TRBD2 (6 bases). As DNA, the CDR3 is TGTGCCAGTAGTATAGGTGGGGGGAGCCAAGAGACCCAGTACTTC. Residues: CASSIGGGSQETQYF.